This is a list of T cell receptor beta chains from one sample in a study of blood T cell repertoires in COVID-19. Profiled with immunoSEQ multiplex PCR; TCRdb holds only in-frame clones, not every one. The sample carries about 210,000 clones, 80% recorded once. The sample taken for sequencing was peripheral blood. Source of these receptors: a human donor in a cohort sampled during active COVID-19. The CDR3 runs from the conserved cysteine through the conserved F or W. The order of the fields is J gene, clone size, V gene, D gene, CDR3 DNA, CDR3 protein. A D gene is named only where the DNA matches it firmly. Clone size is given for some rows only: seen once, a few or many times, or a class if the clone is expanded.

>TRBJ2-3|NA|TRBV5-6|TRBD2
TGTGCCAGCAGCAGGACTAGCGGGAGTGAAGATACGCAGTATTTT
CASSRTSGSEDTQYF
>TRBJ2-5|NA|TRBV5-1|TRBD2
TGCGCCAGCAGCTTGGGGCTAGCGGGAGATGAGACCCAGTACTTC
CASSLGLAGDETQYF
>TRBJ1-2|NA|TRBV5-6|NA
TGTGCCAGCAGCATCGGACAGTTAGGCTACACCTTC
CASSIGQLGYTF
>TRBJ1-2|NA|TRBV2|NA
TGTGCCAGCAGCCTAGGGAAGGGGTCTGGCTACACCTTC
CASSLGKGSGYTF
>TRBJ2-4|NA|TRBV6-2/TRBV6-3|NA
TGTGCCAGCAGCCCGTTAGTGGAAAACATTCAGTACTTC
CASSPLVENIQYF
>TRBJ1-5|few|TRBV19|NA
TGTGCCAGTAGTATAAATGGAGCGAGCAATCAGCCCCAGCATTTT
CASSINGASNQPQHF
>TRBJ2-5|NA|TRBV24-1|TRBD2
TGTGCCACCAGTGCAGGGACTAGCGGAGGAGGGCCGGAGACCCAGTACTTC
CATSAGTSGGGPETQYF
>TRBJ1-4|few|TRBV6-1|TRBD1
TGTGCCAGCAGTGCCACTACAGGGGGGACTAATGAAAAACTGTTTTTT
CASSATTGGTNEKLFF
>TRBJ2-1|NA|TRBV28|TRBD1
TGTGCCAGCAGCCCGGGACAGGGGGCTAATGAGCAGTTCTTC
CASSPGQGANEQFF
>TRBJ2-3|NA|TRBV7-2|NA
TGTGCCAGCAGCTTAGCGCAAGCCACAGATACGCAGTATTTT
CASSLAQATDTQYF
>TRBJ1-1|NA|TRBV7-8|TRBD1
TGTGCCAGCAGCTACAGGGGGCGCGACACTGAAGCTTTCTTT
CASSYRGRDTEAFF
>TRBJ2-7|NA|TRBV5-6|NA
TGTGCCAGCCGGGGGACCACCTACGAGCAGTACTTC
CASRGTTYEQYF
>TRBJ2-7|NA|TRBV3-1/TRBV3-2|TRBD2
TGTGCCAGCAGCCAAGATGGGGGGGACGGACGAGAAAAGTACTTC
CASSQDGGDGREKYF
>TRBJ1-2|NA|TRBV4-3|TRBD1
TGCGCCAGCAGCCAAGGGACAGGGCGTGAATATGGCTACACCTTC
CASSQGTGREYGYTF
>TRBJ2-3|once|TRBV6-6|NA
TGTGCCAGCAGTCCAGACAGGTCGGGCACAGATACGCAGTATTTT
CASSPDRSGTDTQYF
>TRBJ1-2|few|TRBV3-1/TRBV3-2|NA
TGTGCCAGCGCCACCGAGTTATGGGCAGGAGGTGGCTATGGCTACACCTTC
CASATELWAGGGYGYTF
>TRBJ2-5|NA|TRBV15|NA
TGTGCCACCAGCAGAAACCGGGTAGTGGCGGAGACCCAGTACTTC
CATSRNRVVAETQYF
>TRBJ2-3|NA|TRBV24-1|TRBD2
TGTGCCACCAGTGACTTGGGACTAGCGGGAGCCCACCGCTGGGGTACGCAGTATTTT
CATSDLGLAGAHRWGTQYF
>TRBJ2-7|NA|TRBV12-3/TRBV12-4|NA
TGTGCCAGCAGTTTAAAGAAAAGCCACGAGCAGTACTTC
CASSLKKSHEQYF
>TRBJ2-1|NA|TRBV5-1|NA
TGCGCCAGCAGCTTAGAGGGCTCCTACAATGAGCAGTTCTTC
CASSLEGSYNEQFF